Below, 5 T cell receptor beta chains from the same sample are listed, as sequenced in a study of beta chain features in type 1 diabetes. Findings of the study overall: Type 1 diabetes patients showed a moderate but significant shortening of TCRB CDR3s in all four CD4+ subsets.

The entirety of the isolated RNA underwent reverse transcription, so expressed TCRB transcripts were sequenced. The assay was immunoSEQ multiplex PCR, and TCRdb's table has in-frame clones only and misses some. The sample lists about 400,000 clones, around 12% occurring once. Their antigens are not known. Sequenced material: naive CD4+ T cells from blood. These receptors were taken from a woman in her late teens or twenties with type 1 diabetes.

The chain has TRBV5-1 and TRBJ2-6; unclear D gene. CDR1 SGHRS and CDR2 YFSETQ come from the germline V gene. V was trimmed by 6 bases and J by 0 bases, leaving 7 bases between them. There are 14 residues in the CDR3. Here the CDR3 DNA reads TGCGCCAGCAAGGCTAGCTCTGGGGCCAACGTCCTGACTTTC. Translation: CASKASSGANVLTF.

This clone was counted between two and nine times. The rearrangement joins TRBV7-9 to TRBJ2-2; TRBD1 agrees at 10 bases. The CDR3 runs to 14 residues. The germline gives CDR1 SEHNR, CDR2 FQNEAQ (reference sequence). The V gene end was trimmed by 8 bases and the J gene end by 6 bases; junction bases not matched to a gene: 6. The DNA of the CDR3 is TGTGCCAGCGGGGACAGGGGTCTTTCCGGGGAGCTGTTTTTT. Amino acid sequence: CASGDRGLSGELFF.

The CDR3 reads CASSSPLGGNIQYF. As DNA, the CDR3 is TGTGCCAGCAGCTCCCCCCTAGGAGGAAACATTCAGTACTTC. The rearrangement joins TRBV7-3 to TRBJ2-4, with D perhaps matching TRBD2 (5 bases). V lost 4 bases, J lost 6 bases, and 13 bases lay in between. Germline CDR1 reads SGHTA; CDR2 reads FQGTGA. This CDR3 is 14 amino acids long.

This chain uses TRBV6-6 with TRBJ2-7, with 8 bases identical to TRBD1. CDR3 length equals 13 residues. Losses at the gene ends were 4 bases for V and 7 bases for J; bases not matched to a gene: 6. CDR1 is MNHNY, CDR2 SVGAGI, per germline (reference sequence). CDR3 amino acids: CASSWQGAVEQYF. The CDR3 nucleotides are TGTGCCAGCAGTTGGCAGGGGGCGGTTGAGCAGTACTTC.

The rearrangement joins TRBV14 to TRBJ2-7; TRBD2 agrees at 16 bases. There are 15 residues in the CDR3. CDR1 and CDR2 from the germline V gene are SGHDN and FVKESK. J lost 8 bases, V lost 3 bases, and 4 bases had no gene match. In nucleotides, the CDR3 is TGTGCCAGCAGCCAGACGGGACTAGCGGGAGGGAAGCAGTACTTC. Protein sequence: CASSQTGLAGGKQYF.